The 30 T cell receptor beta chains given below trace back to one sample, sequenced in a study of T cell responses to AZD1222 COVID-19 vaccine. This table comes from immunoSEQ multiplex PCR, and its TCRdb copy is limited to in-frame clones, with some not included. Altogether about 48,000 clones are present, 80% to 90% being singletons, with the ten largest covering 6% to 7%. Sequenced material: peripheral blood, taken 28 days after the second AZD1222 dose. These receptors all stem from an adult who received the AZD1222 COVID-19 vaccine.

The chain links TRBV4-3 to TRBJ2-5, with 13 bases matching TRBD2. The CDR3 runs to 16 residues. The ends lost 6 bases at V and 5 bases at J; junction bases unmatched: 9. Germline CDR1 reads LGHNA; CDR2 reads YSLEER. The CDR3 nucleotides read TGCGCCAGCAGTCGCGGACTAGCGGGAGATGTGGAGACCCAGTACTTC. Residues: CASSRGLAGDVETQYF.

The rearrangement uses TRBV3-1 (or the pseudogene TRBV3-2) and TRBJ2-7; D uncertain. This CDR3 is 14 amino acids long. V dropped 1 base and J dropped 2 bases, with 9 bases sitting between them. Germline V CDR1 and CDR2: LGHDT, YNNKEL (reference sequence). The CDR3 reads CASSQGDFTYEQYF. The CDR3 nucleotides are TGTGCCAGCAGCCAAGGGGATTTCACCTACGAGCAGTACTTC.

V and J are TRBV19 and TRBJ2-2; a weak D match, TRBD1 (7 bases). The germline CDR1 and CDR2 sequences are LNHDA and SQIVND (reference sequence). Deletions cut 7 bases from V and 6 bases from J, with 21 bases between. The CDR3 loop spans 16 amino acids. As DNA, the CDR3 is TGTGCCAGTAATCGCGGGCCAGGGGGGCCACCCGGGGAGCTGTTTTTT. It codes for CASNRGPGGPPGELFF.

The rearrangement links TRBV18 to TRBJ2-7; 7 bases agree with TRBD1. The CDR3 totals 15 residues. Germline values: CDR1 KGHSH, CDR2 LQKENI. Trimming cost V 1 base and J 1 base; bases outside gene matches: 4. DNA for the CDR3: TGTGCCAGCTCACCACGGGACAGTAATTCCTACGAGCAGTACTTC. It encodes CASSPRDSNSYEQYF.

J is TRBJ2-5 and V is TRBV5-1; D may be TRBD1 (5 bases). The CDR3 covers 13 residues. V shed 6 bases and J shed 2 bases, with 11 bases lying between them. Germline V lookup: CDR1 SGHRS, CDR2 YFSETQ. The DNA for the CDR3 is TGCGCCAGCAACCAGGGTGGGCAAGAGACCCAGTACTTC. Protein product: CASNQGGQETQYF.

The J gene is TRBJ1-6, the V gene TRBV5-6, with 7 bases matching TRBD1. The CDR3 extends over 15 amino acids. Germline V gene sequence: CDR1 SGHDT, CDR2 YYEEEE. Unmatched junction bases numbered 15, after V lost 4 bases and J lost 14 bases. CDR3: CASSQGGYGSRTLHF. DNA for the CDR3: TGTGCCAGCAGCCAGGGGGGGTACGGAAGTAGGACCCTCCACTTT.

The chain links TRBV6-5 to TRBJ2-7, with a possible D match to TRBD2 (6 bases). This CDR3 has 14 residues. The germline V gene encodes CDR1 MNHEY and CDR2 SVGAGI. V was cut by 4 bases and J by 2 bases, with 12 bases left in between. DNA of the CDR3: TGTGCCAGCAGTTCCGGGAGAACTCCCTACGAGCAGTACTTC. Translated: CASSSGRTPYEQYF.

This rearrangement joins TRBV19 to TRBJ1-5; tentative D call: TRBD1 (6 bases). The V gene lost 8 bases and the J gene lost 3 bases, with 11 bases spanning the gap. Germline CDR1 LNHDA, CDR2 SQIVND (reference sequence). There are 13 residues in the CDR3. The CDR3: CASATGINQPQHF. CDR3 sequence (DNA): TGTGCCAGTGCGACAGGAATCAATCAGCCCCAGCATTTT.

The chain uses TRBV9 and TRBJ1-1; unclear D gene. The V gene lost 5 bases and the J gene lost 4 bases, with 18 bases spanning the gap. This CDR3 region has 15 residues. Germline CDR1 is SGDLS and CDR2 is YYNGEE. The CDR3 coding sequence is TGTGCCAGCAGGTTCATTACTGGGGAGAGCACTGAAGCTTTCTTT. This encodes CASRFITGESTEAFF.

This clone was counted a single time. The J gene is TRBJ1-5, the V gene TRBV10-3; 7 positions match TRBD1. CDR3 size: 16 residues. The ends lost 0 bases at V and 5 bases at J; junction bases unmatched: 7. Germline assignment: CDR1 ENHRY and CDR2 SYGVKD. The CDR3 loop reads CAISESRQGEDQPQHF. The CDR3 DNA follows: TGTGCCATCAGTGAGTCAAGACAGGGCGAGGATCAGCCCCAGCATTTT.

The rearrangement joins TRBV2 to TRBJ1-6; TRBD1 matches at 9 bases. V was pared by 4 bases and J by 9 bases, with 10 bases of the junction left unmatched. Looked up from germline, CDR1 is SNHLY and CDR2 is FYNNEI. CDR3 length: 16 residues. This CDR3 reads CASSAYGTGIGSPLHF. The CDR3 nucleotides are TGTGCCAGCAGTGCTTACGGGACAGGGATTGGTTCACCCCTCCACTTT.

The chain has TRBV12-3 or TRBV12-4 and TRBJ2-7; a weak D match, TRBD2 (5 bases). V shed 6 bases and J shed 4 bases, with 10 bases lying between them. The CDR3 totals 12 residues. The CDR3 coding sequence is TGTGCCAGCAGACTAGACCGGTACGAGCAGTACTTC. Translated, it gives CASRLDRYEQYF.

The V and J genes are TRBV6-2 or TRBV6-3 and TRBJ2-3; D call uncertain. The germline V gene has CDR1 MNHEY and CDR2 SVGEGT. Trimming pared 5 bases from V and 2 bases from J, leaving 17 bases between. The CDR3 totals 16 residues. The CDR3 here is CASSHLSGRTTDTQYF. DNA for the CDR3: TGTGCCAGCAGTCATCTTTCCGGCCGGACCACAGATACGCAGTATTTT.

The J gene is TRBJ1-5, the V gene TRBV6-5, with D unclear. CDR3 length: 14 amino acids. Trimming left V 0 bases short and J 3 bases short, with 6 bases between. Germline V gene lookup returns CDR1 MNHEY and CDR2 SVGAGI. The CDR3 is CASSYSGFNQPQHF. In nucleotides, the CDR3 is TGTGCCAGCAGTTACTCAGGGTTCAATCAGCCCCAGCATTTT.

The chain joins TRBV12-3 or TRBV12-4 to TRBJ1-5; perhaps TRBD1 as D (5 bases). The V end lost 5 bases, the J end lost 6 bases, and 11 bases lay between the germline ends. The CDR3 is 13 residues long. CDR3 region: CASSSQGGQPQHF. CDR3 in DNA: TGTGCCAGCAGTAGTCAGGGAGGTCAGCCCCAGCATTTT.

The V gene is TRBV28, the J gene TRBJ2-1, with TRBD1 matching 9 bases. V was clipped by 5 bases and J by 10 bases; unmatched bases: 9. The CDR3 runs to 14 residues. Germline CDR1 is MDHEN and CDR2 is SYDVKM. CDR3 sequence (DNA): TGTGCCAGCAGTAGACTTGGGACAGGGAGCGAGCAGTTCTTC. It encodes CASSRLGTGSEQFF.

The gene calls are TRBV7-9 and TRBJ2-7, with D uncertain. V lost 2 bases and J lost 1, with 9 bases in between. CDR3 size: 14 residues. CDR1 and CDR2 (germline): SEHNR, FQNEAQ (reference sequence). The CDR3 DNA follows: TGTGCCAGCAGCTTATATCCGAATTCCTACGAGCAGTACTTC. Its protein product is CASSLYPNSYEQYF.

The rearrangement links TRBV5-1 to TRBJ2-2, with TRBD1 identical over 8 bases. Trimming removed 7 bases from V and 1 base from J; junction bases left unmatched: 9. In germline, CDR1 is SGHRS, CDR2 YFSETQ. The CDR3 is 16 residues long. The CDR3 DNA follows: TGCGCCAGCGCCAGAGCCGGGACAGGGAACACCGGGGAGCTGTTTTTT. Translation: CASARAGTGNTGELFF.

The rearrangement joins TRBV5-1 to TRBJ2-2, with D perhaps TRBD1 (6 bases). The V end was cut by 4 bases, the J end by 3 bases, with 7 bases between. Germline lookup yields CDR1 SGHRS and CDR2 YFSETQ. The CDR3 runs to 13 residues. The CDR3 region has the DNA TGCGCCAGCAGCCAGGGGTACACCGGGGAGCTGTTTTTT. As protein: CASSQGYTGELFF.

This chain links TRBV6-5 with TRBJ2-2; TRBD1 aligns across 8 bases. Trimming removed 9 bases from V and 3 bases from J; junction bases left unmatched: 6. The CDR3 is 14 residues long. In germline, CDR1 is MNHEY, CDR2 SVGAGI. In DNA form, the CDR3 reads TGTGCCAGTCAGGGGGCAGTCGACACCGGGGAGCTGTTTTTT. Translated, it gives CASQGAVDTGELFF.

This clone has a single count. The chain carries TRBV30 and TRBJ1-6; D call uncertain. Trimming pared 3 bases from V and 3 bases from J, leaving 12 bases between. Germline CDR1 GTSNPN, CDR2 SVGIG (reference sequence). This CDR3 comprises 15 residues. The CDR3 loop is CAWSLDGRYNSPLHF. The CDR3 coding sequence is TGTGCCTGGAGCCTGGACGGCCGCTATAATTCACCCCTCCACTTT. Looking up the rest from reference TRBV30 and TRBJ1-6 gives the full variable domain: SQTIHQWPATLVQPVGSPLSLECTVEGTSNPNLYWYRQAAGRGLQLLFYSVGIGQISSEVPQNLSASRPQDRQFILSSKKLLLSDSGFYLCAWSLDGRYNSPLHFGNGTRLTVT.

This chain links TRBV6-2 or TRBV6-3 with TRBJ2-7; 10 positions agree with TRBD2. The CDR3 runs 17 residues. V lost 5 bases, J lost 2 bases, and 12 bases stayed unmatched. Germline V gene sequence: CDR1 MNHEY, CDR2 SVGEGT. CDR3 in DNA: TGTGCCAGCAGTCCCACCACCGGACTAGCGGATACCTACGAGCAGTACTTC. Residues: CASSPTTGLADTYEQYF.

The rearrangement joins TRBV4-3 to TRBJ2-2, with D possibly being TRBD1 or TRBD2 (5 bases each). The CDR3 is 17 amino acids. The germline V and J ends were trimmed by 1 base and 5 bases, with 17 bases remaining between them. The germline CDR1 and CDR2 sequences are LGHNA and YSLEER. The CDR3 loop is CASSQAPGRVGTGELFF. DNA of the CDR3: TGCGCCAGCAGCCAAGCCCCGGGACGAGTAGGGACCGGGGAGCTGTTTTTT.

The chain carries TRBV7-2 and TRBJ2-3; 7 positions match TRBD2. After removal of 2 bases from V and 0 bases from J, the junction contained 5 bases not matched to a gene. This CDR3 has 16 residues. The germline V gene encodes CDR1 SGHTA and CDR2 FQGNSA. DNA of the CDR3: TGTGCCAGCAGCTTACTAGCGGCCACTAGCACAGATACGCAGTATTTT. The encoded protein is CASSLLAATSTDTQYF.

The rearrangement links TRBV6-5 to TRBJ1-1, with TRBD1 as a possible D gene (5 bases). The V gene's germline CDR1 is MNHEY and CDR2 SVGAGI. This CDR3 comprises 16 residues. The V and J ends lost 4 bases and 0 bases respectively, with 15 bases between them. CDR3 bases: TGTGCCAGCAGTTTTCCGGCCGGGGGGATGAACACTGAAGCTTTCTTT. Translated, it gives CASSFPAGGMNTEAFF.

The rearrangement links TRBV10-3 to TRBJ1-4; 8 bases are shared with TRBD1. This CDR3 has 16 residues. Germline V gives CDR1 ENHRY, CDR2 SYGVKD. Unmatched junction bases numbered 6, after V lost 0 bases and J lost 6 bases. CDR3 in DNA: TGTGCCATCAGTGAGTCGGGACAGGAGGGCCATGAAAAACTGTTTTTT. It specifies CAISESGQEGHEKLFF.

The V call is TRBV30, the J call TRBJ2-2; D is ambiguous. CDR3 length equals 13 residues. Trimming left V 2 bases short and J 6 bases short, with 10 bases between. Germline V gene sequence: CDR1 GTSNPN, CDR2 SVGIG (reference sequence). This chain's CDR3 is CAWSKSRPGELFF. CDR3 coding DNA: TGTGCCTGGAGTAAATCGAGACCCGGGGAGCTGTTTTTT.

This chain uses TRBV5-6 with TRBJ2-7; 8 bases are a match to TRBD1. Germline CDR1 SGHDT, CDR2 YYEEEE. The CDR3 has 15 residues. Trimming removed 1 base from V and 6 bases from J; junction bases left unmatched: 9. CDR3 in DNA: TGTGCCAGCAGCTTGAGAACAGGGGGATATTCCGAGCAGTACTTC. It yields the protein CASSLRTGGYSEQYF. Complete variable domain (other parts from reference TRBV5-6 and TRBJ2-7): DAGVTQSPTHLIKTRGQQVTLRCSPKSGHDTVSWYQQALGQGPQFIFQYYEEEERQRGNFPDRFSGHQFPNYSSELNVNALLLGDSALYLCASSLRTGGYSEQYFGPGTRLTVT.

The chain links TRBV9 to TRBJ2-1; TRBD2 matches at 7 bases. Trimming took 4 bases from V and 7 from J; bases not matched to a gene: 11. There are 15 residues in the CDR3. CDR1 and CDR2 (germline): SGDLS, YYNGEE. The CDR3 DNA reads as TGTGCCAGCAGCCCCCGGGGGGAGGTTTCAAATGAGCAGTTCTTC. Translation: CASSPRGEVSNEQFF.

This chain connects TRBV27 to TRBJ2-6; 12 positions match TRBD1. Unmatched junction bases numbered 2, after V lost 6 bases and J lost 2 bases. The germline V gene encodes CDR1 MNHEY and CDR2 SMNVEV (reference sequence). The CDR3 has 16 amino acids. CDR3 amino acids: CASRGQGAAGANVLTF. DNA of the CDR3: TGTGCCAGCAGGGGACAGGGGGCGGCTGGGGCCAACGTCCTGACTTTC.